This record concerns one T cell receptor (beta chain) sequence. The antigen remains unidentified. This entry belongs to a study of CD8 T cells in ankylosing spondylitis. Study observations and caveats: Existing reports had already noted some motif variants in reactive arthritis synovial fluid and blood. Characteristic, it appeared, of ankylosing spondylitis blood was a TCR beta motif of eight highly homologous variants. Those disease-linked clones were CD8+; they were also relatively rare in peripheral blood. Researchers reportedly found disease-linked clones significantly enriched in matched ankylosing spondylitis synovial fluid.

Quantitative barcoded 5'-RACE was used to prepare TCR beta libraries. One entry per CDR3 protein results from TCRdb running MiXCR on the 5' RACE reads. Among under 150,000 distinct CDR3 sequences listed, roughly 15% were seen once. The sequenced sample was blood, either unsorted or a sorted T cell fraction (not recorded which). The receptor's source is a male donor with ankylosing spondylitis.

The CDR3 coding sequence is TGTGCCAGCAGCCCCGGCCGGGACAAACGCCAAGAGACCCAGTACTTC. It codes for CASSPGRDKRQETQYF. The chain couples TRBV5-3 to TRBJ2-5; the D gene is possibly TRBD1 (6 bases). Being an ORF, TRBV5-3 has a function that is uncertain. CDR3 length: 16 residues. V lost 8 bases, J lost 1 base, and 21 bases lay in between.